The 30 T cell receptor beta chains listed next were all sequenced from one sample in a study of OX40 agonist ivuxolimab in advanced cancers. Libraries were prepared by immunoSEQ multiplex PCR; TCRdb keeps only in-frame clonotypes and omits some of them. The data hold 35,000 to 50,000 clones, with 85% to 90% observed a single time. Specimen: CD4+ or CD8+ T cells sorted from blood, collected in a trial of the OX40 agonist ivuxolimab. All receptors derive from an adult with an advanced solid tumor such as melanoma, head and neck, liver or kidney cancer.

This rearrangement joins TRBV7-8 to TRBJ1-5; a possible D gene is TRBD1 (6 bases). Trimming stripped 0 bases from V and 4 bases from J, with 10 bases between. The germline gives CDR1 SGHVS, CDR2 FQNEAQ. The CDR3 runs 15 residues. The CDR3 DNA sequence: TGTGCCAGCAGCTTAGCTTACAGGGCTAATCAGCCCCAGCATTTT. Translated, it gives CASSLAYRANQPQHF. Full variable domain (remainder filled in from reference TRBV7-8 and TRBJ1-5): GAGVSQSPRYKVAKRGQDVALRCDPISGHVSLFWYQQALGQGPEFLTYFQNEAQLDKSGLPSDRFFAERPEGSVSTLKIQRTQQEDSAVYLCASSLAYRANQPQHFGDGTRLSIL.

The CDR3 DNA follows: TGTGCCAGCAGCTTGGTACAGGTGAGAACCTACGAGCAGTACTTC. Its translation is CASSLVQVRTYEQYF. The chain carries TRBV5-6 and TRBJ2-7; a possible D gene is TRBD1 (5 bases). The CDR3 has 15 amino acids. Germline CDR1 is SGHDT and CDR2 is YYEEEE. Between the trimmed V and J ends, which lost 0 bases and 2 bases, there was a span of 12 bases.

The chain recombines TRBV6-6 with TRBJ2-1, with unresolved D. The CDR3 totals 15 residues. The germline V and J ends were trimmed by 2 bases and 7 bases, with 15 bases remaining between them. The germline gives CDR1 MNHNY, CDR2 SVGAGI (reference sequence). CDR3 sequence: CASSYEDPYRNEQFF. CDR3 DNA: TGTGCCAGCAGTTACGAGGACCCCTATAGGAATGAGCAGTTCTTC.

The V gene is TRBV7-8, the J gene TRBJ1-2, with a tentative D call TRBD1 (5 bases). Trimming left V 4 bases short and J 5 bases short, with 17 bases between. The CDR3 spans 15 residues. Germline CDR1 reads SGHVS; CDR2 reads FQNEAQ. CDR3 amino acids: CASSYEGPPGYGYTF. The CDR3, as DNA: TGTGCCAGCAGCTACGAAGGGCCCCCAGGGTATGGCTACACCTTC.

The chain joins TRBV28 to TRBJ2-5, with 8 nucleotides matching TRBD1. Germline V gives CDR1 MDHEN, CDR2 SYDVKM. This CDR3 has 13 residues. V was pared by 6 bases and J by 4 bases, with 4 bases of the junction left unmatched. The CDR3 is CASRQGAGETQYF. CDR3 coding DNA: TGTGCCAGCAGGCAGGGGGCCGGAGAGACCCAGTACTTC.

On this clone itself: The sample contains more than one DNA sequence encoding this CDR3. The rearrangement links TRBV6-1 to TRBJ1-5; 9 nucleotides line up with TRBD1. The V gene's germline CDR1 is MNHNS and CDR2 SASEGT. This CDR3 has 13 residues. J gave up 4 bases and V 6 bases, and 1 base lay outside the gene matches. The CDR3: CASRDRGNQPQHF. Written as DNA, the CDR3 is TGTGCCAGCAGGGACAGGGGAAATCAGCCCCAGCATTTT.

This clone was recorded only once. V usage is TRBV5-8 and J usage is TRBJ2-5, with 13 nucleotides matching TRBD2. The CDR3 extends over 16 amino acids. Germline loops: CDR1 SGHTS, CDR2 YDEGEE. Trimming cost V 4 bases and J 2 bases; bases outside gene matches: 5. The CDR3 nucleotides are TGTGCCAGCAGCCGCGGGACTAGCGGGGCACAAGAGACCCAGTACTTC. Its protein product is CASSRGTSGAQETQYF.

The chain joins TRBV1 to TRBJ2-1; the D call of TRBD2 is as the table states it, not checked on the DNA. TRBV1 is listed as a pseudogene. The length of the CDR3 is 16 residues. The chain's CDR3 is CTSSQGGGRRYNEQFF. The DNA for the CDR3 is TGCACCAGCAGCCAAGGTGGCGGGAGGAGGTACAATGAGCAGTTCTTC.

V is TRBV29-1 and J is TRBJ2-3, with D possibly being TRBD2 (6 bases). Germline CDR1 and CDR2: SQVTM and ANQGSEA. The V end was cut by 1 base, the J end by 2 bases, with 16 bases between. The CDR3 sequence is 16 residues long. CDR3 sequence (DNA): TGCAGCGTTGAAGGAGGTGAACTAGCAAACACAGATACGCAGTATTTT. Its translation: CSVEGGELANTDTQYF.

The chain couples TRBV30 to TRBJ1-2; TRBD1 matches at 10 bases. The germline V gene has CDR1 GTSNPN and CDR2 SVGIG (reference sequence). V lost 1 base to trimming and J lost 3 bases; unmatched junction nucleotides: 8. The CDR3 sequence is 16 residues long. In DNA, the CDR3 is TGTGCCTGGAGTGCGGGACAGGGGAGGGGCGACTATGGCTACACCTTC. It codes for CAWSAGQGRGDYGYTF.

This CDR3 reads CAWSWWDRGKETQYF. The CDR3 DNA sequence: TGTGCCTGGAGCTGGTGGGACAGGGGGAAAGAGACCCAGTACTTC. The chain combines TRBV30 with TRBJ2-5; 11 bases are shared with TRBD1. This CDR3 region has 15 residues. V shed 3 bases, J shed 3 bases, and the junction held 6 bases outside the gene matches. Per the germline V gene, CDR1 is GTSNPN and CDR2 is SVGIG (reference sequence).

Written as DNA, the CDR3 is TGTGCCAGCAGTTTGGGGAATAGCGGGAGCGAGCAGTACTTC. As protein: CASSLGNSGSEQYF. The chain has TRBV27 and TRBJ2-7; TRBD2 matches 9 bases. V shed 3 bases, J shed 6 bases, and the junction held 6 bases outside the gene matches. Germline V CDR1 and CDR2: MNHEY, SMNVEV (reference sequence). CDR3 length equals 14 residues.

This sequence joins TRBV30 and TRBJ1-1, with TRBD1 identical over 7 bases. The CDR3 length is 19 residues. V was pared by 2 bases and J by 1 base, with 19 bases of the junction left unmatched. Germline V CDR1 and CDR2: GTSNPN, SVGIG (reference sequence). The CDR3 nucleotides read TGTGCCTGGAGTAATTCCCGACAGGGAAGGACCGAAGCGAACACTGAAGCTTTCTTT. Amino acid sequence: CAWSNSRQGRTEANTEAFF.

J is TRBJ2-2 and V is TRBV6-5; no clear D gene. V lost 0 bases and J lost 7, with 15 bases in between. Looked up from germline, CDR1 is MNHEY and CDR2 is SVGAGI. The length of the CDR3 is 16 residues. CDR3 amino acids: CASSYSPPRAGGELFF. The DNA of the CDR3 is TGTGCCAGCAGTTACTCCCCCCCGCGAGCCGGCGGGGAGCTGTTTTTT.

The chain couples TRBV7-3 to TRBJ1-2; D ambiguous. This CDR3 spans 13 amino acids. Trimming cost V 1 base and J 5 bases, with 8 bases left between them. Germline CDR1 is SGHTA and CDR2 is FQGTGA. In DNA, the CDR3 is TGTGCCAGCAGCTTAAATGAGCAGTATGGCTACACCTTC. Protein: CASSLNEQYGYTF. Combining the CDR3 with reference TRBV7-3 and TRBJ1-2 gives the whole variable domain GAGVSQTPSNKVTEKGKYVELRCDPISGHTALYWYRQSLGQGPEFLIYFQGTGAADDSGLPNDRFFAVRPEGSVSTLKIQRTERGDSAVYLCASSLNEQYGYTFGSGTRLTVV.

This clone was observed a few times. V and J are TRBV20-1 and TRBJ2-7, with a tentative D call TRBD2 (5 bases). The CDR3 sequence is 11 residues long. Germline assignment: CDR1 DFQATT and CDR2 SNEGSKA (reference sequence). Trimming took 6 bases from V and 3 from J, leaving 9 bases between them. The CDR3 loop is CSASRGYEQYF. CDR3 sequence (DNA): TGCAGTGCGTCCCGGGGCTACGAGCAGTACTTC.

The V gene is TRBV11-2, the J gene TRBJ2-5; TRBD2 matches 7 bases. After removal of 3 bases from V and 2 bases from J, the junction contained 3 bases not matched to a gene. This CDR3 comprises 14 residues. CDR1 is SGHAT, CDR2 FQNNGV, per germline. CDR3 in DNA: TGTGCCAGCAGCTTCGTAGCGGGTCAAGAGACCCAGTACTTC. Its translation: CASSFVAGQETQYF.

The chain combines TRBV19 with TRBJ2-5, with TRBD1 as a possible D gene (5 bases). Germline V CDR1 and CDR2: LNHDA, SQIVND (reference sequence). V was clipped by 5 bases and J by 4 bases, with 11 bases between them. The CDR3 contains 13 residues. The CDR3 loop reads CASSLQGSETQYF. For the CDR3, the DNA is TGTGCCAGTAGTCTTCAGGGTTCAGAGACCCAGTACTTC.

This clone has just a few counts. V gene TRBV9 combines with J gene TRBJ1-2, with no clear D. The ends were cut back, 0 bases at V and 3 bases at J, with 9 bases in the middle. Germline CDR1 is SGDLS and CDR2 is YYNGEE. The CDR3 loop spans 14 amino acids. The CDR3 bases are TGTGCCAGCAGCGTAGAGGAGCGTCACTATGGCTACACCTTC. Encoded protein: CASSVEERHYGYTF.

This chain connects TRBV6-5 to TRBJ1-6; D is ambiguous. Trimming stripped 6 bases from V and 10 bases from J, with 19 bases between. The V gene's germline CDR1 is MNHEY and CDR2 SVGAGI. The CDR3 consists of 15 residues. The CDR3: CASSPSPTSFSPLHF. The CDR3 DNA sequence: TGTGCCAGCAGCCCCAGCCCCACTTCATTCTCACCCCTCCACTTT.

The chain joins TRBV5-1 to TRBJ2-7, with 9 bases identical to TRBD1. Unmatched junction bases numbered 12, after V lost 4 bases and J lost 7 bases. Per germline, CDR1 SGHRS and CDR2 YFSETQ. This CDR3 comprises 15 residues. The CDR3 nucleotides read TGCGCCAGCAGCCCGCGGACAGGGGAATTGAGGGAGCAGTACTTC. Protein: CASSPRTGELREQYF.

This chain joins TRBV5-1 and TRBJ2-5; 7 nucleotides align to TRBD1. Germline V gene data show CDR1 as SGHRS and CDR2 as YFSETQ. V lost 4 bases, J lost 1 base, and 7 bases stayed unmatched. This CDR3 has 15 amino acids. CDR3 protein: CASSTGDTPQETQYF. DNA of the CDR3: TGCGCCAGCAGCACAGGGGATACCCCCCAAGAGACCCAGTACTTC.

The genes are TRBV9 and TRBJ1-2; TRBD1 is a possible D gene (5 bases). In germline, CDR1 is SGDLS, CDR2 YYNGEE. Trimming removed 0 bases from V and 4 bases from J, with 7 bases in between. The CDR3 has 13 residues. Here the CDR3 reads CASSVGGGYGYTF. The CDR3 DNA reads as TGTGCCAGCAGCGTAGGCGGGGGCTATGGCTACACCTTC.

The genes are TRBV11-2 and TRBJ2-3, with TRBD2 identical over 7 bases. The germline gives CDR1 SGHAT, CDR2 FQNNGV. Germline trimming cut 0 bases from V and 11 bases from J; bases unmatched to any gene: 5. The CDR3 has 13 residues. The CDR3 DNA reads as TGTGCCAGCAGCTTAGATCCGAGGACTAGGCAGTATTTT. Protein: CASSLDPRTRQYF.

V is TRBV20-1 and J is TRBJ1-2, with D hard to call. Between the trimmed V and J ends, which lost 5 bases and 7 bases, there was a span of 11 bases. The CDR3 sequence is 11 residues long. In germline, CDR1 is DFQATT, CDR2 SNEGSKA (reference sequence). CDR3 loop: CSASLRAGYTF. The CDR3 DNA is TGCAGTGCTTCCTTGCGGGCTGGCTACACCTTC.

This rearrangement joins TRBV10-3 to TRBJ2-6; D remains unclear. V was pared by 4 bases and J by 1 base, with 11 bases between. The CDR3 runs to 16 residues. Germline-derived CDR1 and CDR2 are ENHRY and SYGVKD. CDR3 sequence reads: CAISGLLRSGANVLTF. For the CDR3, the DNA is TGTGCCATCAGTGGGCTGCTGAGGTCTGGGGCCAACGTCCTGACTTTC.

This chain links TRBV19 with TRBJ2-1, with 9 positions matching TRBD2. From germline, CDR1 is LNHDA and CDR2 SQIVND (reference sequence). The CDR3 runs to 19 residues. The junction had 11 bases not matched to a gene; V was cut back by 1 base and J by 1 base. CDR3 DNA: TGTGCCAGTAGTATAGTGGCAGGGGAAAGCGGGAGGTCCTACAATGAGCAGTTCTTC. Translating gives CASSIVAGESGRSYNEQFF.

The gene calls are TRBV28 and TRBJ2-3; the match to TRBD2 covers 9 bases. Germline loops: CDR1 MDHEN, CDR2 SYDVKM. The J segment lost 4 bases and the V segment lost 7 bases, leaving 9 bases of the junction unmatched. CDR3 length: 15 residues. The CDR3 loop reads CASKDGGRGPDTQYF. CDR3 DNA: TGTGCCAGCAAGGATGGCGGGAGGGGACCAGATACGCAGTATTTT.

The rearrangement links TRBV4-3 to TRBJ2-7; the D gene is possibly TRBD2 (6 bases). Looked up from germline, CDR1 is LGHNA and CDR2 is YSLEER. The CDR3 consists of 20 residues. V was shortened by 4 bases and J by 6 bases, with 34 bases between the two germline ends. CDR3 loop: CASSPPPKDRGGDLWREQYF. CDR3 bases: TGCGCCAGCAGCCCCCCCCCTAAGGATCGCGGAGGGGACTTGTGGCGCGAGCAGTACTTC.

The rearrangement joins TRBV5-1 to TRBJ1-1, with 7 bases identical to TRBD1. The germline V gene encodes CDR1 SGHRS and CDR2 YFSETQ. This CDR3 contains 15 residues. Trimming removed 3 bases from V and 1 base from J; junction bases left unmatched: 6. In DNA form, the CDR3 reads TGCGCCAGCAGCTCCTACAGGACAGGGAACACTGAAGCTTTCTTT. Protein sequence: CASSSYRTGNTEAFF.